The T cell receptor (beta chain) under discussion was sequenced for a study of blood T cell repertoires in COVID-19. Study information: Italy, Spain and the United States were the sources of the convalescent and acute COVID-19 samples. The cDNA or gDNA used as material had been derived from T cells, B-cell-depleted T cells, or PBMCs.

The CDR3 is made up of 13 amino acids. Trimming took off 0 bases at V and 7 bases at J, with 10 bases between the two ends. CDR1 and CDR2 from the germline V gene are SGHRS and YFSETQ. This clone was seen ten or more times. Per the original data handling: Scientists estimated how many nucleated cells there were by amplifying reference gene primers. The method was immunoSEQ multiplex PCR; TCRdb's version includes in-frame clones alone and lacks a portion of them. Clone size and V and J calls were adopted from that table, with D and trimming inferred from the DNA. The sample lists 200,000 to 250,000 clones, around 80% occurring once.

V and J are TRBV5-1 and TRBJ1-2; perhaps TRBD1 as D (6 bases). Sequencing was done on a sample of peripheral blood. The clonotype was recovered from a woman aged 55-75 years who had recovered from COVID-19. Here the CDR3 DNA reads TGCGCCAGCAGCTTGGGACAGGTCGGTGGCTACACCTTC. As protein: CASSLGQVGGYTF.